The entry below gives a single T cell receptor beta chain sequence along with its context. What it recognizes is unknown. Trimming removed 1 base from V and 5 bases from J, with 9 bases in between. Germline CDR1 reads SGHRS; CDR2 reads YFSETQ. The CDR3 has 14 residues. This sample is part of a study of cytotoxic CD8 clonotypes in ibrutinib-treated CLL. Looking at the study overall: A median around 12 months of treatment, range 6 to 36, preceded the collection of response samples. Study-wide results and limits: Upon ibrutinib response clonality rose, and upon progression it fell back toward baseline.

The method was immunoSEQ multiplex PCR; TCRdb's version includes in-frame clones alone and lacks a portion of them. The sample records around 310,000 clones, roughly 79% being singletons. Investigators sourced approximately 2 micrograms of genomic DNA from cryopreserved PBMCs for TCR beta libraries. The clonotype originates from a human donor with chronic lymphocytic leukemia. The genes are TRBV5-1 and TRBJ2-2, with D tentatively TRBD2 (5 bases). The sequencing used PBMCs, collected before ibrutinib treatment. The CDR3 reads CASSLWESTGELFF. The DNA of the CDR3 is TGCGCCAGCAGCTTGTGGGAGTCGACCGGGGAGCTGTTTTTT.